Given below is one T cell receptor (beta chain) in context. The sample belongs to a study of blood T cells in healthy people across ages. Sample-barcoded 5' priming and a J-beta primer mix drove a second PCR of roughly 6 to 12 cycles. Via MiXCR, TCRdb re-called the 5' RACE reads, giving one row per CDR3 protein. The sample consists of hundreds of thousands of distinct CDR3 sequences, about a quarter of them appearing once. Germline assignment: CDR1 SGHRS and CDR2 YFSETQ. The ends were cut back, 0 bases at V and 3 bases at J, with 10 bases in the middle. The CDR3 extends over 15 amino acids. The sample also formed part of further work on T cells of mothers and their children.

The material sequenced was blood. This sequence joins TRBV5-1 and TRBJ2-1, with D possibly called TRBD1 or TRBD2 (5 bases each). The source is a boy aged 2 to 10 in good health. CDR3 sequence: CASSLEGTVYNEQFF. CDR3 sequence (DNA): TGCGCCAGCAGCTTGGAGGGGACGGTCTACAATGAGCAGTTCTTC.